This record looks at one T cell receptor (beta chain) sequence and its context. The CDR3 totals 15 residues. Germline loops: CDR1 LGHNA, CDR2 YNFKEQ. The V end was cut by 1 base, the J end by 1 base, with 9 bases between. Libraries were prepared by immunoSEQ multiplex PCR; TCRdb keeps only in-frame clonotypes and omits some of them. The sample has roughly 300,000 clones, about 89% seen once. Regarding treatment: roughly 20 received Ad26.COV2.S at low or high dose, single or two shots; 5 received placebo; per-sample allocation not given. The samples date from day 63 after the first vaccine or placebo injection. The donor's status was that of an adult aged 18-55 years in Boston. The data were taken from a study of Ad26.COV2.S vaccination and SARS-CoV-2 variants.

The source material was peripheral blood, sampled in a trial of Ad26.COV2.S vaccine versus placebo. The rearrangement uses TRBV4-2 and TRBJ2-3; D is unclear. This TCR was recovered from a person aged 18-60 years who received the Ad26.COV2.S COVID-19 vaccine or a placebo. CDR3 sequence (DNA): TGTGCCAGCAGCCAAGCCCTGACCGGCACAGATACGCAGTATTTT. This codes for CASSQALTGTDTQYF.